These T cell receptor beta chains were read from a single sample in a study of shared clonotypes between healthy human individuals. The repertoire was sequenced with immunoSEQ multiplex PCR; TCRdb's copy has only in-frame clones and lacks some. The data show almost 750,000 clones, around 70% seen once. The sequenced sample consisted of memory CD4+ T cells sorted from blood. Every receptor here comes from a woman in her 30s in good health. CDR3s include the opening cysteine and the closing phenylalanine or tryptophan. D genes are given only for firm matches. Where a row states a size, it is once, few, many or the class of an expanded clone; other rows omit it.

clone_size,v_call,d_call,j_call,cdr3_aa,cdr3_nt
NA,TRBV13,TRBD1,TRBJ1-3,CASSFRTGSGNTIYF,TGTGCCAGCAGCTTCCGGACAGGCTCTGGAAACACCATATATTTT
NA,TRBV7-9,NA,TRBJ2-1,CASSLGVGYNEQFF,TGTGCCAGCAGCTTAGGGGTAGGGTACAATGAGCAGTTCTTC
NA,TRBV28,TRBD1,TRBJ2-3,CASWAGQGTDTQYF,TGTGCCTCCTGGGCGGGACAGGGAACAGATACGCAGTATTTT
NA,TRBV29-1,TRBD1,TRBJ2-7,CSVEGTGLYEQYF,TGCAGCGTTGAGGGGACAGGACTCTACGAGCAGTACTTC
NA,TRBV19,TRBD2,TRBJ2-1,CASSQRGGDEQFF,TGTGCCAGTTCCCAGCGGGGAGGGGATGAGCAGTTCTTC
few,TRBV5-1,TRBD2,TRBJ2-7,CASSLNAGEGYEQYF,TGCGCCAGCAGCTTGAATGCGGGAGAAGGCTACGAGCAGTACTTC
NA,TRBV30,NA,TRBJ1-1,CAWSARRTKEAFF,TGTGCCTGGAGTGCCCGAAGGACAAAAGAAGCTTTCTTT
NA,TRBV29-1,TRBD1,TRBJ2-4,CSAGVEQGKNIQYF,TGCAGCGCCGGAGTGGAACAGGGGAAAAACATTCAGTACTTC
many,TRBV4-2,NA,TRBJ2-3,CASSHADPGDTDTQYF,TGTGCCAGCAGCCATGCTGACCCGGGAGACACAGATACGCAGTATTTT
NA,TRBV4-1,TRBD2,TRBJ2-7,CASSQASLVTSSSEQYF,TGCGCCAGCAGCCAAGCCTCATTAGTGACTAGCTCCTCCGAGCAGTACTTC
NA,TRBV2,NA,TRBJ2-2,CASKEDTGELFF,TGTGCCAGCAAGGAGGACACCGGGGAGCTGTTTTTT
NA,TRBV5-1,TRBD1,TRBJ1-1,CASSPTGRRNTEAFF,TGCGCCAGCAGCCCGACAGGGCGACGGAACACTGAAGCTTTCTTT
NA,TRBV6-5,NA,TRBJ2-1,CASKVFNEQFF,TGTGCCAGCAAGGTCTTCAATGAGCAGTTCTTC